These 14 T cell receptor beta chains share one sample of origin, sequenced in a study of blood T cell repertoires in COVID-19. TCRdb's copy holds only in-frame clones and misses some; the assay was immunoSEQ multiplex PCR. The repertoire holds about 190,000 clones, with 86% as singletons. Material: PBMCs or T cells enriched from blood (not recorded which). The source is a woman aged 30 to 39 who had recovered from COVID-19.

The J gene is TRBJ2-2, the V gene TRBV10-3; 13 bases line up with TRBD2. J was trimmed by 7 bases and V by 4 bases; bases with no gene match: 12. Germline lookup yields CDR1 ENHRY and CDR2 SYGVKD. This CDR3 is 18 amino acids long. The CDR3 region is CAISVVGTSGISGGELFF. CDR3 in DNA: TGTGCCATCAGTGTTGTTGGGACTAGCGGGATTTCGGGCGGGGAGCTGTTTTTT.

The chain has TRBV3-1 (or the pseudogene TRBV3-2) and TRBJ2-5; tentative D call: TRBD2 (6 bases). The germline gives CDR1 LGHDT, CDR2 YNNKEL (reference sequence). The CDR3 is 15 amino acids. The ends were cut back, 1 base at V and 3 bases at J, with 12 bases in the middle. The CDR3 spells CASSQGTSQKETQYF. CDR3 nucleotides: TGTGCCAGCAGCCAAGGCACTAGCCAGAAAGAGACCCAGTACTTC.

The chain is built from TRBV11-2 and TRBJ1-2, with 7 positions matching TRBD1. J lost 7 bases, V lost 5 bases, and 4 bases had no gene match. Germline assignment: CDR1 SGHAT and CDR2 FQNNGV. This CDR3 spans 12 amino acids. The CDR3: CASSLDRAGYTF. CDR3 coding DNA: TGTGCCAGCAGCCTCGACAGGGCTGGCTACACCTTC.

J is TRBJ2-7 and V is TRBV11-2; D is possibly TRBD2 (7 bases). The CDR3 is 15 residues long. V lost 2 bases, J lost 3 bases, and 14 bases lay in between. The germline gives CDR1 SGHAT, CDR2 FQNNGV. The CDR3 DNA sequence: TGTGCCAGCAGCTTAAGAGGGGGAGGGGGCTACGAGCAGTACTTC. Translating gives CASSLRGGGGYEQYF. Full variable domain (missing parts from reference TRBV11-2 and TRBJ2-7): EAGVAQSPRYKIIEKRQSVAFWCNPISGHATLYWYQQILGQGPKLLIQFQNNGVVDDSQLPKDRFSAERLKGVDSTLKIQPAKLEDSAVYLCASSLRGGGGYEQYFGPGTRLTVT.

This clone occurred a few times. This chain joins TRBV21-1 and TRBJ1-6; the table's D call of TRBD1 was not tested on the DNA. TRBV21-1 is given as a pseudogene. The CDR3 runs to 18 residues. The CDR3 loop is CASSKVWQGYSYNSPLHF. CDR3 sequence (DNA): TGTGCCAGCAGCAAAGTGTGGCAGGGCTACTCCTATAATTCACCCCTCCACTTT.

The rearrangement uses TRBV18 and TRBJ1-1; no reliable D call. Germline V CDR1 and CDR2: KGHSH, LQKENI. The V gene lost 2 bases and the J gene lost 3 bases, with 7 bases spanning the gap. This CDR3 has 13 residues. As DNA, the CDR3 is TGTGCCAGCTCACCAGGGAGGGACACTGAAGCTTTCTTT. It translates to CASSPGRDTEAFF. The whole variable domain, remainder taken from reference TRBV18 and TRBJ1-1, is NAGVMQNPRHLVRRRGQEARLRCSPMKGHSHVYWYRQLPEEGLKFMVYLQKENIIDESGMPKERFSAEFPKEGPSILRIQQVVRGDSAAYFCASSPGRDTEAFFGQGTRLTVV.

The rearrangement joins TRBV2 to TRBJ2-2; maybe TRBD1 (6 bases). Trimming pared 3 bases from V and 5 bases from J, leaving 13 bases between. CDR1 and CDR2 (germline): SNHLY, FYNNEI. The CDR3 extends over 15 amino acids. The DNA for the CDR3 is TGTGCCAGCAGTGAGGCAGGGGATTTTACCGGGGAGCTGTTTTTT. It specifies CASSEAGDFTGELFF.

The CDR3 is CATSRGGSGPAYNEQFF. The CDR3 DNA is TGTGCCACCAGCAGAGGTGGTAGCGGGCCCGCCTACAATGAGCAGTTCTTC. This chain uses TRBV15 with TRBJ2-1; 7 bases align to TRBD2. Per germline, CDR1 LNHNV and CDR2 YYDKDF (reference sequence). After removal of 1 base from V and 2 bases from J, the junction contained 8 bases not matched to a gene. The CDR3 extends over 17 amino acids.

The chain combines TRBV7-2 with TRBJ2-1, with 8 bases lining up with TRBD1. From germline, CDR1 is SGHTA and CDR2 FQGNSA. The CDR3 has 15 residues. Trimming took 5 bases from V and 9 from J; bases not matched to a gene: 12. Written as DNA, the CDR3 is TGTGCCAGCAGCCTGCAGGGGGCGCGCACGTCTGAGCAGTTCTTC. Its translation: CASSLQGARTSEQFF.

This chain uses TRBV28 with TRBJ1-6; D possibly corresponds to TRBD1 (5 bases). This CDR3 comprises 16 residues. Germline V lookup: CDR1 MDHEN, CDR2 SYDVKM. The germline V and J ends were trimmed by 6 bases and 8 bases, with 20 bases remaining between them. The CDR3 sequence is CASSTPKGAVDSPLHF. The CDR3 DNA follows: TGTGCCAGCAGCACCCCCAAAGGGGCAGTAGATTCACCCCTCCACTTT.

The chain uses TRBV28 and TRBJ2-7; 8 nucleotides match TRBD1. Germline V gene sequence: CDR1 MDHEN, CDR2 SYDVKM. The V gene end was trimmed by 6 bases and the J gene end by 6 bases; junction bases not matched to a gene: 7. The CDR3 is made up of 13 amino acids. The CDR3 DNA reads TGTGCCAGCAGCACATCTCAGGGGGCCGAGCAGTACTTC. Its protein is CASSTSQGAEQYF. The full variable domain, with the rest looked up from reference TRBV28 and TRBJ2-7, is DVKVTQSSRYLVKRTGEKVFLECVQDMDHENMFWYRQDPGLGLRLIYFSYDVKMKEKGDIPEGYSVSREKKERFSLILESASTNQTSMYLCASSTSQGAEQYFGPGTRLTVT.

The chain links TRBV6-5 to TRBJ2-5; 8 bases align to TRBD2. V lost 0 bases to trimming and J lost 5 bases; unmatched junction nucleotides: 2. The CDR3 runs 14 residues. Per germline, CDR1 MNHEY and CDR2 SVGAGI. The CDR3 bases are TGTGCCAGCAGTTACTCGCGGGGGGCGGAGACCCAGTACTTC. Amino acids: CASSYSRGAETQYF.

The CDR3 DNA sequence: TGTGCCAGCAGCTTAGGACAGCTGAACACTGAAGCTTTCTTT. This gives the protein CASSLGQLNTEAFF. The rearrangement joins TRBV7-2 to TRBJ1-1; possible D gene TRBD1, 5 bases. The CDR3 has 14 amino acids. Germline CDR1 and CDR2: SGHTA and FQGNSA. The V gene lost 1 base and the J gene lost 0 bases, with 6 bases spanning the gap.

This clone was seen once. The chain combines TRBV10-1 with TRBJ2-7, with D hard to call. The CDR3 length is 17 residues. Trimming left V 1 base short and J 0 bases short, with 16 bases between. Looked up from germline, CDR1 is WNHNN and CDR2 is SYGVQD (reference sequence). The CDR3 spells CASSEFQASQSSYEQYF. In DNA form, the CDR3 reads TGCGCCAGCAGTGAGTTTCAGGCTTCGCAAAGCTCCTACGAGCAGTACTTC.